This entry lists 5 T cell receptor beta chains sequenced from one sample in a study of T cell changes during pregnancy in multiple sclerosis. Some clones are missing from TCRdb's copy, which holds only in-frame ones; the method was immunoSEQ multiplex PCR. The sample lists about 87,000 clones, around 95% occurring once. The sample was peripheral blood, taken in the third trimester of pregnancy. The origin of the receptors is a female donor in good health, enrolled as a control in a pregnancy study.

The V call is TRBV6-1, the J call TRBJ1-1; possibly TRBD1 for D (5 bases). Trimming pared 6 bases from V and 0 bases from J, leaving 8 bases between. Germline assignment: CDR1 MNHNS and CDR2 SASEGT. The CDR3 sequence is 13 residues long. The CDR3 sequence: CASRTVMNTEAFF. The CDR3 DNA reads as TGTGCCAGCAGGACAGTAATGAACACTGAAGCTTTCTTT.

This chain links TRBV6-1 with TRBJ2-1; 7 bases are a match to TRBD1. Germline CDR1 reads MNHNS; CDR2 reads SASEGT. The CDR3 loop spans 15 amino acids. V was clipped by 7 bases and J by 2 bases; unmatched bases: 8. CDR3: CASTHGTVPYNEQFF. DNA of the CDR3: TGTGCCAGCACACACGGGACAGTACCCTACAATGAGCAGTTCTTC.

The V and J genes are TRBV5-1 and TRBJ2-5; 9 bases agree with TRBD2. The V gene's germline CDR1 is SGHRS and CDR2 YFSETQ. The CDR3 runs 18 residues. V was pared by 5 bases and J by 2 bases, with 16 bases of the junction left unmatched. The CDR3 protein is CASRSGVAGEVKQETQYF. DNA of the CDR3: TGCGCCAGCAGGTCCGGGGTAGCGGGAGAGGTAAAACAAGAGACCCAGTACTTC.

CDR3 in amino acids: CASTMRQSRQETQYF. The CDR3 nucleotides are TGTGCCAGCACCATGAGACAGAGCCGGCAAGAGACCCAGTACTTC. The V gene is TRBV6-1, the J gene TRBJ2-5; possibly TRBD1 for D (5 bases). This CDR3 contains 15 residues. Trimming pared 7 bases from V and 2 bases from J, leaving 17 bases between. Germline lookup yields CDR1 MNHNS and CDR2 SASEGT.

The V gene is TRBV23-1, the J gene TRBJ1-1; tentative D call: TRBD1 (6 bases). TRBV23-1 is filed as an ORF, its function uncertain. This CDR3 comprises 16 residues. The germline V and J ends were trimmed by 0 bases and 0 bases, with 11 bases remaining between them. The CDR3 sequence is CASSQSEGGLNTEAFF. The CDR3 region has the DNA TGCGCCAGCAGTCAATCTGAGGGGGGGTTGAACACTGAAGCTTTCTTT.